This entry is about one T cell receptor beta chain. Its antigen is not identified. This entry is derived from a study of cytomegalovirus exposure and HLA in healthy donors. General observations from the study: An analysis was carried out at a later point. It showed that HLA-associated TCR beta chains were more clonally expanded than equally common non-associated chains.

Per the germline V gene, CDR1 is MNHNS and CDR2 is SASEGT. Unmatched junction bases numbered 8, after V lost 3 bases and J lost 3 bases. This CDR3 comprises 17 residues. This PCR relied on a set of 60 Vbeta primers and 13 Jbeta primers. The data were produced by immunoSEQ multiplex PCR, yet TCRdb's version contains in-frame clones alone and is incomplete. The profile shows about 180,000 clones, about four fifths of them singletons. V and J are TRBV6-1 and TRBJ2-1; 10 nucleotides match TRBD2. The receptor comes from a woman aged 25 to 39 in good health and CMV-seronegative. The sequenced sample consisted of PBMCs. The CDR3 spells CASSDGVRTSGYNEQFF. CDR3 bases: TGTGCCAGCAGTGATGGGGTACGGACTAGCGGCTACAATGAGCAGTTCTTC.